This T cell receptor beta chain was sequenced during a study of shared clonotypes between healthy human individuals. Germline trimming cut 6 bases from V and 4 bases from J; bases unmatched to any gene: 7. CDR3 size: 16 residues. The germline V gene has CDR1 SNHLY and CDR2 FYNNEI. Per the authors' pipeline: ImmunoSEQ sequences covered only the junction and lacked quality scores; filtering therefore differed. TCRdb's copy holds only in-frame clones and misses some; the assay was immunoSEQ multiplex PCR. V and J calls and clone size are as listed in that table; D and trimming were resolved from the DNA. The table records about 980,000 clones, over 60% of them present only once. CD4+ cells yielded CD45RA+ naive and CD45RA-negative memory subsets.

This chain connects TRBV2 to TRBJ2-2, with 11 bases aligning to TRBD2. This TCR came from a man aged 18 to 35 in good health. Input material: memory CD4+ T cells sorted from blood. Subset reported: CD45RA-negative fraction. CDR3 sequence (DNA): TGTGCCAGCAGCGTTAGCGGGGGGGCAAGCACCGGGGAGCTGTTTTTT. It specifies CASSVSGGASTGELFF.